The 16 T cell receptor beta chains below were found in one sample sequenced in a study of regulatory T cells in long-lasting Graves disease. Described time point: newly diagnosed GD, antithyroid drugs for less than 3 months. Extracted PBMC RNA gave rise to the TCR library. Libraries of TCR beta came from iRepertoire HTBI primers plus Arm-PCR of CDR3 regions. In TCRdb, the multiplex PCR reads were re-called with MiXCR into one record per CDR3 protein. The sample has a few hundred thousand distinct CDR3 sequences, approximately 15% seen once; the top ten hold over 7.5%. The data were also submitted as part of a second study, on T cells in Graves' hyperthyroidism and ophthalmopathy.

The specimen was peripheral blood mononuclear cells (PBMCs), collected at new diagnosis, from a patient treated with antithyroid drugs. All receptors come from a man aged 25 to 40 with Graves disease.

As for this clonotype: A much larger clone sits a single nucleotide away, making a read error possible. The chain couples TRBV13 to TRBJ2-7; the D gene is possibly TRBD2 (5 bases). The end of the DNA is better explained by TRBJ2-1, so the J call may be wrong. The CDR3 has 12 amino acids. The germline V gene encodes CDR1 PRHDT and CDR2 FYEKMQ (reference sequence). CDR3 sequence reads: CASRRDYNEQFF. CDR3 in DNA: TGTGCCAGCAGGAGGGACTACAATGAGCAGTTCTTC.

This clonotype was counted at least ten times. This chain connects TRBV10-3 to TRBJ2-7, with D perhaps matching TRBD1 or TRBD2 (5 bases each). Germline-derived CDR1 and CDR2 are ENHRY and SYGVKD. V was clipped by 6 bases and J by 3 bases, with 12 bases between them. The CDR3 has 13 residues. In DNA form, the CDR3 reads TGTGCCATCAGCCGGGACCTCGGCTACGAGCAGTACTTC. This gives the protein CAISRDLGYEQYF.

J is TRBJ2-3 and V is TRBV5-1, with D maybe TRBD2 (6 bases). The V and J ends lost 0 bases and 3 bases respectively, with 11 bases between them. CDR1 is SGHRS and CDR2 is YFSETQ in the germline V gene. This CDR3 spans 15 amino acids. DNA of the CDR3: TGCGCCAGCAGCTTGGGGACGGCGGGAACAGATACGCAGTATTTT. It encodes CASSLGTAGTDTQYF.

J is TRBJ2-5 and V is TRBV13, with D perhaps matching TRBD2 (6 bases). CDR3 length: 16 residues. V lost 5 bases and J lost 0, with 16 bases in between. CDR1 is PRHDT, CDR2 FYEKMQ, per germline (reference sequence). The CDR3 protein is CASSPRIAVYQETQYF. The DNA for the CDR3 is TGTGCCAGCAGCCCCCGGATAGCGGTGTACCAAGAGACCCAGTACTTC.

This clonotype was seen many times. J is TRBJ1-1 and V is TRBV30; no reliable D call. This CDR3 has 13 amino acids. CDR1 and CDR2 from the germline V gene are GTSNPN and SVGIG (reference sequence). V dropped 5 bases and J dropped 1 base, with 11 bases sitting between them. The DNA of the CDR3 is TGTGCCTGGGCCAGGTTCGAGAACACTGAAGCTTTCTTT. Translated: CAWARFENTEAFF.

V and J are TRBV20-1 and TRBJ1-2; D gene unclear. V gave up 0 bases and J gave up 8 bases, with 13 bases separating them. CDR1 and CDR2 (germline): DFQATT, SNEGSKA (reference sequence). This CDR3 region has 13 residues. CDR3 region: CSARDSRNKGYTF. The DNA for the CDR3 is TGCAGTGCTAGAGATTCCAGGAATAAGGGCTACACCTTC.

This clonotype came up a few times. The gene calls are TRBV6-2 or TRBV6-3 and TRBJ2-7; TRBD1 or TRBD2 may be the D gene (5 bases each). V was trimmed by 8 bases and J by 2 bases, leaving 16 bases between them. The CDR3 runs 14 residues. Germline lookup yields CDR1 MNHEY and CDR2 SVGEGT. The CDR3 DNA reads TGTGCCAGCGGTCATGGGGACGGACCCTACGAGCAGTACTTC. This codes for CASGHGDGPYEQYF.

This clonotype occurred many times. The chain combines TRBV7-9 with TRBJ1-1; the D gene is possibly TRBD1 (5 bases). Trimming removed 5 bases at V and 1 base at J, with 8 bases between. The V gene's germline CDR1 is SEHNR and CDR2 FQNEAQ (reference sequence). The length of the CDR3 is 13 residues. The CDR3 loop is CASSNQGNTEAFF. The CDR3 nucleotides read TGTGCCAGCAGCAACCAGGGGAACACTGAAGCTTTCTTT.

This clonotype was counted at least ten times. The V gene is TRBV30, the J gene TRBJ1-1; D gene unclear. Looked up from germline, CDR1 is GTSNPN and CDR2 is SVGIG (reference sequence). Trimming removed 2 bases at V and 0 bases at J, with 10 bases between. The CDR3 contains 14 residues. The CDR3 region has the DNA TGTGCCTGGAGTTGGAGACTCATGAACACTGAAGCTTTCTTT. Its protein is CAWSWRLMNTEAFF.

This clonotype was seen ten or more times. J is TRBJ2-3 and V is TRBV10-1; 7 bases match TRBD2. CDR3 length equals 13 residues. The V gene's germline CDR1 is WNHNN and CDR2 SYGVQD (reference sequence). With 2 bases clipped from V and 5 bases from J, the junction kept 1 base outside the gene matches. The CDR3 here is CASSEPSGDTQYF. As DNA, the CDR3 is TGCGCCAGCAGTGAGCCTAGCGGAGATACGCAGTATTTT.

This clonotype turned up a few times. The gene calls are TRBV5-1 and TRBJ2-1, with 16 bases identical to TRBD2. After removal of 0 bases from V and 7 bases from J, the junction contained 4 bases not matched to a gene. The CDR3 is made up of 17 amino acids. The germline gives CDR1 SGHRS, CDR2 YFSETQ. The CDR3 bases are TGCGCCAGCAGCTTGGGGGGACTAGCGGGAGGGGAAAATGAGCAGTTCTTC. This gives the protein CASSLGGLAGGENEQFF.

This clonotype was picked up many times. The chain joins TRBV27 to TRBJ2-7; 13 bases are a match to TRBD2. V dropped 5 bases and J dropped 3; count of bases not matched to a gene: 4. The CDR3 has 15 amino acids. Germline V lookup: CDR1 MNHEY, CDR2 SMNVEV (reference sequence). The CDR3 DNA reads as TGTGCCAGCAGTATGGGACTAGCGGGACTCTACGAGCAGTACTTC. Protein product: CASSMGLAGLYEQYF.

This clonotype occurred many times. The V gene is TRBV27, the J gene TRBJ1-5; D not certain. This CDR3 comprises 15 residues. From germline, CDR1 is MNHEY and CDR2 SMNVEV (reference sequence). The ends were cut back, 5 bases at V and 4 bases at J, with 15 bases in the middle. The CDR3 here is CASSVEGYPNQPQHF. CDR3 DNA: TGTGCCAGCAGTGTCGAGGGCTACCCAAATCAGCCCCAGCATTTT.

There are many counts of this clonotype. The V and J genes are TRBV5-1 and TRBJ2-1, with 7 positions matching TRBD1. The CDR3 sequence is 15 residues long. Germline lookup yields CDR1 SGHRS and CDR2 YFSETQ. Losses at the gene ends were 0 bases for V and 0 bases for J; bases not matched to a gene: 0. CDR3 nucleotide sequence: TGCGCCAGCAGCTTGGAGGGGGCCTCCTACAATGAGCAGTTCTTC. It translates to CASSLEGASYNEQFF. Variable domain in full (rest from reference TRBV5-1 and TRBJ2-1): KAGVTQTPRYLIKTRGQQVTLSCSPISGHRSVSWYQQTPGQGLQFLFEYFSETQRNKGNFPGRFSGRQFSNSRSEMNVSTLELGDSALYLCASSLEGASYNEQFFGPGTRLTVL.

The V gene is TRBV9, the J gene TRBJ2-1; D could derive from TRBD1 or TRBD2 (5 bases each). The CDR3 runs 15 residues. Per germline, CDR1 SGDLS and CDR2 YYNGEE. The V gene lost 0 bases and the J gene lost 2 bases, with 9 bases spanning the gap. CDR3 coding DNA: TGTGCCAGCAGCGTAGACGGGACCCCCTACAATGAGCAGTTCTTC. It encodes CASSVDGTPYNEQFF.

This clonotype was detected only a few times. The CDR3 does not close with the conserved phenylalanine or tryptophan, likely indicating a read error. This chain joins TRBV6-1 and TRBJ1-6; TRBD1 agrees at 7 bases. CDR1 is MNHNS and CDR2 is SASEGT in the germline V gene. V shed 5 bases and J 7 bases; nucleotides not matched to a gene: 14. This CDR3 has 17 residues. CDR3 sequence: CASSPRDRNSVNSPLHL. The CDR3 coding sequence is TGTGCCAGCAGTCCAAGGGACAGAAATTCCGTGAATTCACCCCTCCACCTT.